Presented here are 27 T cell receptor beta chains from one specimen sequenced in a study of cytomegalovirus exposure and HLA in healthy donors. This PCR relied on a set of 60 Vbeta primers and 13 Jbeta primers. Using immunoSEQ multiplex PCR, the repertoire was profiled, and TCRdb retains in-frame clones only, with some absent. The data contain roughly 84,000 clones, about 78% of them seen just once; the ten biggest clones take up over 3%. The sequenced material came from PBMCs. Every receptor here comes from a man aged 50 or older in good health and CMV-seronegative.

J is TRBJ2-7 and V is TRBV10-2; 7 nucleotides agree with TRBD2. Germline trimming cut 10 bases from V and 2 bases from J; bases unmatched to any gene: 2. Per germline, CDR1 WSHSY and CDR2 SAAADI. The CDR3 length is 11 residues. CDR3 protein: CATGTTYEQYF. CDR3 DNA: TGCGCCACCGGGACTACCTACGAGCAGTACTTC.

V gene TRBV25-1 combines with J gene TRBJ1-4, with D maybe TRBD1 (6 bases). Trimming left V 0 bases short and J 4 bases short, with 18 bases between. The CDR3 contains 18 residues. Germline CDR1 MGHDK, CDR2 SYGVNS. This CDR3 reads CASSEYHRSGQLNEKLFF. The DNA for the CDR3 is TGTGCCAGCAGTGAATACCACCGGTCAGGACAGCTTAATGAAAAACTGTTTTTT. The full variable domain, its missing parts supplied by reference TRBV25-1 and TRBJ1-4, is EADIYQTPRYLVIGTGKKITLECSQTMGHDKMYWYQQDPGMELHLIHYSYGVNSTEKGDLSSESTVSRIRTEHFPLTLESARPSHTSQYLCASSEYHRSGQLNEKLFFGSGTQLSVL.

This clone was seen only once. The chain is built from TRBV2 and TRBJ1-6, with 9 bases that match TRBD1. The V gene's germline CDR1 is SNHLY and CDR2 FYNNEI. V lost 6 bases to trimming and J lost 10 bases; unmatched junction nucleotides: 10. There are 15 residues in the CDR3. The CDR3 is CASRDRGGVGSPLHF. The CDR3 bases are TGTGCCAGCAGAGACAGGGGGGGTGTGGGGTCACCCCTCCACTTT.

The V gene is TRBV5-3, the J gene TRBJ2-3, with TRBD2 as a possible D gene (6 bases). TRBV5-3 is an open reading frame whose function is uncertain. V was trimmed by 1 base and J by 8 bases, leaving 17 bases between them. The CDR3 contains 15 residues. CDR3 sequence: CARSLKGTPRGTQYF. In DNA, the CDR3 is TGTGCCAGAAGCTTGAAGGGAACCCCGCGGGGTACGCAGTATTTT.

The chain combines TRBV30 with TRBJ2-1; D is possibly TRBD2 (6 bases). Trimming removed 4 bases from V and 9 bases from J, with 10 bases in between. Germline V lookup: CDR1 GTSNPN, CDR2 SVGIG (reference sequence). The CDR3 is 11 residues long. The CDR3 sequence: CAWNRRGEQFF. CDR3 in DNA: TGTGCCTGGAACAGGCGGGGTGAGCAGTTCTTC.

The chain joins TRBV4-2 to TRBJ2-1; TRBD2 aligns across 12 bases. Unmatched junction bases numbered 9, after V lost 2 bases and J lost 7 bases. Germline V CDR1 and CDR2: LGHNA, YNFKEQ. The CDR3 spans 17 residues. The CDR3 loop is CASSQPSGGASGNEQFF. CDR3 bases: TGTGCCAGCAGCCAACCTAGCGGGGGGGCCTCTGGGAATGAGCAGTTCTTC.

This chain uses TRBV9 with TRBJ2-1, with TRBD2 identical over 7 bases. This CDR3 is 14 amino acids long. Germline CDR1 is SGDLS and CDR2 is YYNGEE. Losses at the gene ends were 4 bases for V and 4 bases for J; bases not matched to a gene: 5. CDR3 sequence reads: CASSSGGDYNEQFF. Written as DNA, the CDR3 is TGTGCCAGCAGCTCGGGAGGTGATTACAATGAGCAGTTCTTC.

The chain recombines TRBV6-1 with TRBJ2-3, with TRBD2 matching over 10 bases. Trimming cost V 4 bases and J 3 bases; bases outside gene matches: 19. Per germline, CDR1 MNHNS and CDR2 SASEGT. The CDR3 loop spans 20 amino acids. The CDR3: CASSGSGGASSPLRTDTQYF. CDR3 coding DNA: TGTGCCAGCAGTGGAAGCGGGGGGGCCTCTTCGCCGCTCCGAACAGATACGCAGTATTTT.

The chain joins TRBV11-2 to TRBJ1-6; 9 nucleotides align to TRBD1. This CDR3 region has 15 residues. In germline, CDR1 is SGHAT, CDR2 FQNNGV. V lost 5 bases, J lost 6 bases, and 5 bases stayed unmatched. The CDR3 protein is CASSRDRVGNSPLHF. The CDR3 bases are TGTGCCAGCAGCCGGGACAGGGTCGGTAATTCACCCCTCCACTTT.

V usage is TRBV20-1 and J usage is TRBJ2-5; 8 nucleotides match TRBD1. The CDR3 sequence is 11 residues long. V was clipped by 7 bases and J by 3 bases; unmatched bases: 1. Germline assignment: CDR1 DFQATT and CDR2 SNEGSKA (reference sequence). For the CDR3, the DNA is TGCAGTGTGACAGGGGAAGAGACCCAGTACTTC. Its translation: CSVTGEETQYF.

The V gene is TRBV6-1, the J gene TRBJ2-7; 8 bases align to TRBD2. J lost 6 bases, V lost 3 bases, and 10 bases had no gene match. The CDR3 runs to 15 residues. Germline values: CDR1 MNHNS, CDR2 SASEGT. The CDR3 reads CASSDGGTRSTEQYF. The CDR3 DNA reads TGTGCCAGCAGTGATGGAGGGACTAGGTCCACCGAGCAGTACTTC.

V usage is TRBV5-5 and J usage is TRBJ1-4, with D unresolved. This CDR3 is 16 amino acids long. Trimming left V 0 bases short and J 8 bases short, with 17 bases between. In germline, CDR1 is SGHKS, CDR2 YYEKEE (reference sequence). The CDR3 DNA reads TGTGCCAGCAGCTTGGCAGTTTTGGGCTACTCCGAAAAACTGTTTTTT. Translation: CASSLAVLGYSEKLFF.

J is TRBJ2-7 and V is TRBV10-3; D might be TRBD1 (8 bases). Germline-derived CDR1 and CDR2 are ENHRY and SYGVKD. This CDR3 has 14 residues. The ends were cut back, 5 bases at V and 6 bases at J, with 17 bases in the middle. This chain's CDR3 is CAISRGQGGSEQYF. The CDR3, as DNA: TGTGCCATCAGTCGCGGACAGGGAGGGAGCGAGCAGTACTTC.

This rearrangement joins TRBV11-3 to TRBJ2-7, with 7 bases identical to TRBD1. The V gene's germline CDR1 is SGHNT and CDR2 YENEEA. The CDR3 runs to 12 residues. The trim removed 5 bases at V and 7 bases at J, leaving 5 bases unmatched. CDR3 coding DNA: TGTGCCAGCAGCGCAACAGGGGAAGAGCAGTACTTC. Its translation is CASSATGEEQYF.

The chain recombines TRBV11-2 with TRBJ2-1, with 9 bases that match TRBD2. V gave up 2 bases and J gave up 5 bases; unmatched junction bases: 7. This CDR3 comprises 16 residues. CDR1 is SGHAT, CDR2 FQNNGV, per germline. The CDR3 DNA reads as TGTGCCAGCAGCTTATCGGCGGGGGGGCTTAACAATGAGCAGTTCTTC. It translates to CASSLSAGGLNNEQFF.

On this clone itself: A read error may account for a junction end that differs from germline. This chain connects TRBV7-7 to TRBJ2-5; unclear D gene. CDR1 is SSHAT and CDR2 is FNYEAQ in the germline V gene (reference sequence). The CDR3 length is 15 residues. The DNA for the CDR3 is TGTGCTAGCAGCTTAGGACGAGCGTACCAAGAGACCCAGTACTTC. It specifies CASSLGRAYQETQYF.

The chain combines TRBV5-5 with TRBJ1-4; D remains unclear. Between the trimmed V and J ends, which lost 4 bases and 0 bases, there was a span of 10 bases. The CDR3 spans 15 residues. Germline V gene data show CDR1 as SGHKS and CDR2 as YYEKEE (reference sequence). The CDR3 loop reads CASSADLTTNEKLFF. The CDR3 region has the DNA TGTGCCAGCAGCGCAGATCTTACAACTAATGAAAAACTGTTTTTT.

This clone was recorded a few times. The chain combines TRBV27 with TRBJ1-1, with D uncertain. The CDR3 has 14 residues. V lost 4 bases and J 1 base, leaving 10 bases between the germline ends. CDR1 and CDR2 from the germline V gene are MNHEY and SMNVEV (reference sequence). This CDR3 reads CASSYLRENTEAFF. The DNA of the CDR3 is TGTGCCAGCAGTTACTTACGGGAGAACACTGAAGCTTTCTTT.

This chain connects TRBV5-6 to TRBJ1-2; D remains unclear. Germline lookup yields CDR1 SGHDT and CDR2 YYEEEE. The CDR3 extends over 12 amino acids. V was shortened by 4 bases and J by 8 bases, with 12 bases between the two germline ends. CDR3 amino acids: CASSRYLWGYTF. The DNA for the CDR3 is TGTGCCAGCAGCCGTTACCTATGGGGCTACACCTTC.

This clone was observed a single time. The chain uses TRBV4-3 and TRBJ1-2, with D possibly being TRBD1 (5 bases). Trimming took 1 base from V and 4 from J, leaving 13 bases between them. The germline V gene has CDR1 LGHNA and CDR2 YSLEER. The CDR3 sequence is 15 residues long. CDR3 sequence (DNA): TGCGCCAGCAGCCAAGTAATTGGGGGAGGCTATGGCTACACCTTC. This encodes CASSQVIGGGYGYTF.

J is TRBJ1-5 and V is TRBV27, with 11 bases aligning to TRBD1. The ends lost 3 bases at V and 4 bases at J; junction bases unmatched: 2. The CDR3 is made up of 15 amino acids. CDR1 and CDR2 (germline): MNHEY, SMNVEV (reference sequence). CDR3 sequence (DNA): TGTGCCAGCAGTTTTGGACAGGGGGCGAATCAGCCCCAGCATTTT. Amino acids: CASSFGQGANQPQHF.

This clone was found once. Here the CDR3 reads CASSLAGETQYF. The CDR3 bases are TGTGCCAGCAGCTTGGCCGGGGAGACCCAGTACTTC. The gene calls are TRBV5-4 and TRBJ2-5; D not certain. With 0 bases removed from V and 5 bases from J, the gap between germline ends came to 5 bases. Germline CDR1 SGHNT, CDR2 YYREEE (reference sequence). The CDR3 consists of 12 residues.

The V and J genes are TRBV6-6 and TRBJ2-1; 8 positions match TRBD2. After removal of 6 bases from V and 5 bases from J, the junction contained 9 bases not matched to a gene. The length of the CDR3 is 15 residues. Germline V gene data show CDR1 as MNHNY and CDR2 as SVGAGI (reference sequence). The CDR3 nucleotides are TGTGCCAGCAGATCACCGGGGGGGGGCCACAATGAGCAGTTCTTC. It encodes CASRSPGGGHNEQFF.

This chain connects TRBV7-9 to TRBJ1-3, with 9 bases aligning to TRBD1. J lost 0 bases, V lost 5 bases, and 5 bases had no gene match. This CDR3 is 16 amino acids long. Germline assignment: CDR1 SEHNR and CDR2 FQNEAQ (reference sequence). In DNA form, the CDR3 reads TGTGCCAGCAGCCCCCCGGGACAGGGCTCTGGAAACACCATATATTTT. Protein sequence: CASSPPGQGSGNTIYF. Full variable domain (outside the CDR3, taken from reference TRBV7-9 and TRBJ1-3): DTGVSQNPRHKITKRGQNVTFRCDPISEHNRLYWYRQTLGQGPEFLTYFQNEAQLEKSRLLSDRFSAERPKGSFSTLEIQRTEQGDSAMYLCASSPPGQGSGNTIYFGEGSWLTVV.

The rearrangement joins TRBV4-3 to TRBJ2-1, with D maybe TRBD2 (6 bases). V shed 0 bases and J shed 12 bases, with 9 bases lying between them. This CDR3 is built from 12 residues. Germline V gives CDR1 LGHNA, CDR2 YSLEER. The CDR3 DNA follows: TGCGCCAGCAGCCAAGATCTGGGGGGGCAGTTCTTC. Translation: CASSQDLGGQFF.

A few counts support this clone. The V gene is TRBV6-1, the J gene TRBJ2-3; TRBD2 aligns across 8 bases. The CDR3 spans 14 residues. The V segment lost 3 bases and the J segment 3 bases; nucleotides outside the gene matches: 2. Germline CDR1 is MNHNS and CDR2 is SASEGT. The DNA for the CDR3 is TGTGCCAGCAGTGAGCGGGGGGCGACAGATACGCAGTATTTT. Translation gives CASSERGATDTQYF.

The V gene is TRBV7-9, the J gene TRBJ2-3; D remains unclear. The V gene lost 1 base and the J gene lost 10 bases, with 12 bases spanning the gap. This CDR3 contains 13 residues. CDR1 and CDR2 (germline): SEHNR, FQNEAQ (reference sequence). The CDR3 DNA reads as TGTGCCAGCAGCTTAGAGTCTAGGAATCCGCAGTATTTT. Translating gives CASSLESRNPQYF.